The subject of this entry is one TCR beta chain. The antigen is unknown. This sample is drawn from a study of T cell repertoires in cytomegalovirus infection. Study at large: Selected CMV epitopes included recently identified HLA-C-restricted ones as well as well-studied HLA-B-restricted ones.

The CDR3 is 15 amino acids. With 5 bases removed from V and 6 bases from J, the gap between germline ends came to 19 bases. Looked up from germline, CDR1 is SEHNR and CDR2 is FQNEAQ (reference sequence). MiXCR was run by TCRdb on the reads, yielding one entry per CDR3 protein. This table holds hundreds of thousands of distinct CDR3 sequences, 25% to 35% found once. Findings and caveats of the study: The ex vivo response showed dominance by HLA-C-restricted CMV-specific TCR beta clonotypes.

Material: cultured PBMCs, obtained from culture after CMV antigen stimulation. The TCR comes from a human donor in good health (CMV status not recorded). Some clones in this sample may be carry-over from other donors' samples. The chain recombines TRBV7-9 with TRBJ2-5; TRBD2 might be the D (5 bases). The CDR3 here is CASSPPESGMKTQYF. The CDR3 nucleotides read TGTGCCAGCAGCCCACCGGAGAGCGGTATGAAGACCCAGTACTTC. Full variable domain (outside the CDR3, taken from reference TRBV7-9 and TRBJ2-5): DTGVSQNPRHKITKRGQNVTFRCDPISEHNRLYWYRQTLGQGPEFLTYFQNEAQLEKSRLLSDRFSAERPKGSFSTLEIQRTEQGDSAMYLCASSPPESGMKTQYFGPGTRLLVL.